The entry that follows covers one TCR beta chain sequence. Its target is unknown. This CDR3 has 16 amino acids. Germline assignment: CDR1 MNHNS and CDR2 SASEGT. V dropped 6 bases and J dropped 7 bases, with 19 bases sitting between them. This sample was included in a study of post-analysis software for immune sequencing data. The wider study: The courses of disease that were included comprised relapsing-remitting, secondary progressive and progressive-relapsing multiple sclerosis.

Incorporated into the TCR beta cDNA libraries were unique molecular identifiers, which served to reduce PCR and sequencing biases. TCRdb called the PCR reads again in MiXCR, with one record for every CDR3 protein. This sample has 380,000 or so distinct CDR3 sequences, with less than 40% found just once. Whole-study results and caveats: Controls showed lower frequencies than patients for five or six TRBV segments, and TRBV5-6, TRBV5-1 and TRBV20-1 were among these. Analysis by F measure revealed that same-batch samples clustered strongly together.

The chain links TRBV6-1 to TRBJ1-6; possible D gene TRBD1, 6 bases. The TCR was taken from a girl between 5 and 17 years old with multiple sclerosis. Sequences were obtained from blood. The CDR3 region is CASRSPGAVRNSPLHF. CDR3 DNA sequence: TGTGCCAGCAGATCCCCGGGGGCGGTAAGGAATTCACCCCTCCACTTT.